This TCR beta chain was retrieved from a study of shared clonotypes between healthy human individuals. Findings and caveats of the study: Among non-shared clonotypes, generation probabilities were lower than among those shared by all four donors. Some naive CD4 clonotypes, 4% to 6%, turned up in common across four donors. Deeper or shallower sequencing was expected to change how clonotypes are shared among donors.

The CDR3 has 20 residues. J was trimmed by 2 bases and V by 5 bases; bases with no gene match: 18. Germline values: CDR1 SGHRS, CDR2 YFSETQ. About this clone itself: What it binds is not known.

Deep-level settings were used for running the assay. Assay used: immunoSEQ multiplex PCR; TCRdb lists only in-frame clones, some missing. The sample lists over a million clones, approximately 98.5% occurring once. The sample was naive CD4+ T cells sorted from blood. Specified subset: CD45RA+ positively selected. The origin of this receptor is a man younger than 45 in good health. The V and J genes are TRBV5-1 and TRBJ2-6; TRBD1 aligns across 8 bases. CDR3 residues: CASRKGQGGITGAGANVLTF. The CDR3 DNA reads TGCGCCAGCAGGAAAGGACAGGGCGGTATTACCGGTGCTGGGGCCAACGTCCTGACTTTC.